This T cell receptor beta chain was captured in a study of human T cells and chemical hapten exposure. For the library, individual cDNA molecules each received unique molecular identifiers. TCRdb recomputed calls from the RACE reads with MiXCR, one row per CDR3 protein. The sample lists some 81,000 distinct CDR3 sequences; approximately 8% were seen once. Time point in this sample: patch test 1, 2 weeks after DPC sensitization. Indicated treatment: therapeutic diphenylcyclopropenone sensitization with weekly scalp DPC. There are a few counts of this clonotype. The sample in question was whole blood, obtained in connection with sensitization to the hapten diphenylcyclopropenone (DPC). This TCR came from a woman between 25 and 40 years old with alopecia areata. Some clones in this sample may be carry-over from other donors' samples.

CDR3 protein: CASSPQVQRTEAFF. The CDR3, as DNA: TGTGCCAGCAGTCCCCAGGTCCAGAGGACTGAAGCTTTCTTT. This rearrangement joins TRBV6-6 to TRBJ1-1; D remains ambiguous. This CDR3 comprises 14 residues. Trimming pared 5 bases from V and 5 bases from J, leaving 15 bases between. Germline V gene lookup returns CDR1 MNHNY and CDR2 SVGAGI (reference sequence).